This T cell receptor beta chain was sequenced for a study of shared clonotypes between healthy human individuals. Points from the study as a whole: Genetic and exposure-history diversity was limited by the small donor number. Sharing across four donors was highest in naive CD4 (around 5%) and lowest in memory CD8 (approximately 0.4%).

Libraries were prepared by immunoSEQ multiplex PCR; TCRdb keeps only in-frame clonotypes and omits some of them. The sample has more than 2 million clones; roughly 95% are singletons. This clone appeared once. Its antigen is unknown. Germline V gene lookup returns CDR1 SQVTM and CDR2 ANQGSEA. This CDR3 has 13 residues. V was clipped by 4 bases and J by 1 base, with 9 bases between them. The chain combines TRBV29-1 with TRBJ2-3, with a weak D call TRBD2 (5 bases). The clonotype was recovered from a man younger than 35 in good health. Source material: naive CD4+ T cells sorted from blood. This sample's subset: CD45RA+ positively selected. The CDR3 DNA reads as TGCAGCGTTGGTGAGGGAGGCACAGATACGCAGTATTTT. This codes for CSVGEGGTDTQYF.